The 29 T cell receptor beta chains below come from one sample, sequenced in a study of blood T cell repertoires in COVID-19. Measured with immunoSEQ multiplex PCR; TCRdb has only the in-frame clones, and not every one. The repertoire holds approximately 270,000 clones, 80% to 90% seen once, with about 1.9% in the top ten. Sequencing was done on a sample of PBMCs or T cells enriched from blood (not recorded which). The receptors derive from a woman aged 50 to 60 who had recovered from COVID-19.

The chain combines TRBV9 with TRBJ1-5; TRBD1 matches at 7 bases. V lost 0 bases to trimming and J lost 4 bases; unmatched junction nucleotides: 7. The CDR3 totals 16 residues. Germline V gene lookup returns CDR1 SGDLS and CDR2 YYNGEE. CDR3 in DNA: TGTGCCAGCAGCGTAGGAAGCGGACAGGAGAATCAGCCCCAGCATTTT. Translation gives CASSVGSGQENQPQHF.

This clone was found once. The V and J genes are TRBV11-2 and TRBJ1-3; 9 bases match TRBD1. The CDR3 runs 15 residues. Germline loops: CDR1 SGHAT, CDR2 FQNNGV. V lost 4 bases, J lost 4 bases, and 5 bases stayed unmatched. The CDR3: CASSYRGLRGNTIYF. CDR3 nucleotide sequence: TGTGCCAGCAGCTACAGGGGGCTAAGAGGAAACACCATATATTTT.

The chain uses TRBV5-1 and TRBJ1-1; 10 nucleotides line up with TRBD1. Germline V gene lookup returns CDR1 SGHRS and CDR2 YFSETQ. There are 16 residues in the CDR3. V lost 3 bases, J lost 1 base, and 6 bases stayed unmatched. CDR3 protein: CASSSGTGDWNTEAFF. Here the CDR3 DNA reads TGCGCCAGCAGCTCCGGGACAGGGGACTGGAACACTGAAGCTTTCTTT.

This chain links TRBV18 with TRBJ2-3; tentatively, D is TRBD1 (6 bases). Germline-derived CDR1 and CDR2 are KGHSH and LQKENI. The V and J ends lost 8 bases and 2 bases respectively, with 14 bases between them. The CDR3 consists of 14 residues. In DNA, the CDR3 is TGTGCCAGCCGCGACAGGCTCATCACAGATACGCAGTATTTT. This sequence encodes CASRDRLITDTQYF.

The count of this clone is one. The V gene is TRBV5-4, the J gene TRBJ2-7; 7 nucleotides line up with TRBD1. The germline V gene has CDR1 SGHNT and CDR2 YYREEE (reference sequence). The CDR3 sequence is 17 residues long. The V and J ends lost 4 bases and 0 bases, in that order; junction bases with no gene match: 13. The CDR3 DNA is TGTGCCAGCAGCGAGAGGCCATTTACAGGGGTCTCCTACGAGCAGTACTTC. Translation gives CASSERPFTGVSYEQYF.

The V call is TRBV7-2, the J call TRBJ1-2; tentative D call: TRBD1 (6 bases). The V end lost 5 bases, the J end lost 5 bases, and 12 bases lay between the germline ends. Per the germline V gene, CDR1 is SGHTA and CDR2 is FQGNSA. This CDR3 contains 13 residues. The CDR3: CASSPGVWYGYTF. The CDR3 DNA reads TGTGCCAGCAGCCCAGGGGTATGGTATGGCTACACCTTC.

V gene TRBV7-8 combines with J gene TRBJ1-1; 10 positions agree with TRBD1. Unmatched junction bases numbered 5, after V lost 5 bases and J lost 2 bases. CDR1 is SGHVS, CDR2 FQNEAQ, per germline. The CDR3 is 15 residues long. This chain's CDR3 is CASSPWDRGNTEAFF. The CDR3 bases are TGTGCCAGCAGCCCCTGGGACAGGGGTAACACTGAAGCTTTCTTT.

This clone was seen a few times. The V and J genes are TRBV5-4 and TRBJ2-7; the match to TRBD1 covers 8 bases. The germline V gene encodes CDR1 SGHNT and CDR2 YYREEE (reference sequence). The J segment lost 3 bases and the V segment lost 0 bases, leaving 5 bases of the junction unmatched. The CDR3 contains 15 residues. CDR3 nucleotide sequence: TGTGCCAGCAGCTTGGCTTGGACAGGGCTCTACGAGCAGTACTTC. As protein: CASSLAWTGLYEQYF.

The CDR3 bases are TGTGCCAGCAGTTACGCGACAGAGCAGTACTTC. As protein: CASSYATEQYF. The chain has TRBV6-5 and TRBJ2-7; unclear D gene. V was pared by 2 bases and J by 7 bases, with 6 bases between. The CDR3 runs 11 residues. Germline CDR1 reads MNHEY; CDR2 reads SVGAGI.

This clone was seen once. This chain links TRBV7-9 with TRBJ1-4, with a tentative D call TRBD1 (6 bases). Per germline, CDR1 SEHNR and CDR2 FQNEAQ (reference sequence). Trimming left V 1 base short and J 6 bases short, with 12 bases between. The CDR3 extends over 15 amino acids. Here the CDR3 DNA reads TGTGCCAGCAGCTTAGTGGGGGGGCAGGATGAAAAACTGTTTTTT. Protein sequence: CASSLVGGQDEKLFF.

V usage is TRBV28 and J usage is TRBJ1-5, with TRBD1 matching over 8 bases. CDR1 is MDHEN, CDR2 SYDVKM, per germline. The CDR3 contains 14 residues. The trim removed 2 bases at V and 6 bases at J, leaving 3 bases unmatched. CDR3 residues: CASSLTDRGQPQHF. CDR3 DNA sequence: TGTGCCAGCAGTTTAACAGACAGGGGTCAGCCCCAGCATTTT.

This clone was counted once. CDR3 in amino acids: CASRGAAAVGGYTF. The CDR3 region has the DNA TGTGCCAGCAGGGGGGCGGCGGCAGTGGGTGGCTACACCTTC. The gene calls are TRBV6-5 and TRBJ1-2; TRBD1 is a possible D gene (6 bases). Germline lookup yields CDR1 MNHEY and CDR2 SVGAGI. Deletions cut 6 bases from V and 7 bases from J, with 18 bases between. The CDR3 is made up of 14 amino acids.

The CDR3 reads CASSHTQQGSYEQYF. In DNA form, the CDR3 reads TGCGCCAGCAGCCACACCCAGCAGGGGTCCTACGAGCAGTACTTC. The rearrangement links TRBV4-1 to TRBJ2-7; maybe TRBD1 (6 bases). The V gene lost 3 bases and the J gene lost 1 base, with 13 bases spanning the gap. The CDR3 consists of 15 residues. Germline loops: CDR1 MGHRA, CDR2 YSYEKL.

This clone was counted only a few times. The chain carries TRBV19 and TRBJ1-1; the D gene is possibly TRBD1 (6 bases). Germline V gene data show CDR1 as LNHDA and CDR2 as SQIVND (reference sequence). V was shortened by 2 bases and J by 7 bases, with 11 bases between the two germline ends. The CDR3 contains 13 residues. The CDR3 sequence is CASSIMTGSEAFF. CDR3 bases: TGTGCCAGTAGTATAATGACAGGCAGTGAAGCTTTCTTT. The full variable domain, in which reference TRBV19 and TRBJ1-1 provide the parts outside the CDR3, is DGGITQSPKYLFRKEGQNVTLSCEQNLNHDAMYWYRQDPGQGLRLIYYSQIVNDFQKGDIAEGYSVSREKKESFPLTVTSAQKNPTAFYLCASSIMTGSEAFFGQGTRLTVV.

This chain links TRBV28 with TRBJ1-1, with unresolved D. V was shortened by 5 bases and J by 1 base, with 8 bases between the two germline ends. CDR1 and CDR2 (germline): MDHEN, SYDVKM. The CDR3 spans 13 residues. CDR3 amino acids: CASSIRGNTEAFF. CDR3 in DNA: TGTGCCAGCAGTATCCGGGGGAACACTGAAGCTTTCTTT.

The chain is built from TRBV24-1 and TRBJ1-4, with 9 bases that match TRBD1. Germline V gene lookup returns CDR1 KGHDR and CDR2 SFDVKD. This CDR3 comprises 16 residues. After removal of 4 bases from V and 4 bases from J, the junction contained 6 bases not matched to a gene. CDR3 nucleotide sequence: TGTGCCACCAGTGACGCGACAGGGGGGGGTAATGAAAAACTGTTTTTT. Translated, it gives CATSDATGGGNEKLFF.

V is TRBV28 and J is TRBJ1-5; possibly TRBD1 for D (6 bases). Germline V gives CDR1 MDHEN, CDR2 SYDVKM. V shed 6 bases and J shed 3 bases, with 18 bases lying between them. CDR3 length: 16 residues. The CDR3 protein is CASSSQKQGYNQPQHF. The CDR3, as DNA: TGTGCCAGCAGCTCGCAGAAACAGGGATACAATCAGCCCCAGCATTTT.

The CDR3 region has the DNA TGCGCCAGCAGCATAACAGGGGGCGAAGAGACCCAGTACTTC. Amino acid sequence: CASSITGGEETQYF. The chain is built from TRBV5-1 and TRBJ2-5; 9 positions agree with TRBD1. The germline gives CDR1 SGHRS, CDR2 YFSETQ. The V and J ends lost 4 bases and 3 bases, in that order; junction bases with no gene match: 4. The CDR3 contains 14 residues.

This clone has a handful of counts. The chain combines TRBV7-2 with TRBJ2-2; the D gene is possibly TRBD1 (5 bases). Germline lookup yields CDR1 SGHTA and CDR2 FQGNSA. Trimming took off 5 bases at V and 2 bases at J, with 12 bases between the two ends. The CDR3 totals 15 residues. CDR3 nucleotides: TGTGCCAGCAGCATCTACAGGTCCAACACCGGGGAGCTGTTTTTT. Protein sequence: CASSIYRSNTGELFF.

This chain connects TRBV5-1 to TRBJ1-1; TRBD1 is a possible D gene (6 bases). This CDR3 has 14 residues. Per germline, CDR1 SGHRS and CDR2 YFSETQ. V lost 0 bases and J 4 bases, leaving 10 bases between the germline ends. DNA of the CDR3: TGCGCCAGCAGCTTGGGAACAGGGTTCACTGAAGCTTTCTTT. This gives the protein CASSLGTGFTEAFF.

This sequence joins TRBV3-1 (or the pseudogene TRBV3-2) and TRBJ2-7, with a tentative D call TRBD2 (5 bases). The V gene lost 1 base and the J gene lost 5 bases, with 6 bases spanning the gap. In germline, CDR1 is LGHDT, CDR2 YNNKEL (reference sequence). This CDR3 region has 12 residues. The CDR3 spells CASSQAGDEQYF. Here the CDR3 DNA reads TGTGCCAGCAGCCAAGCCGGGGACGAGCAGTACTTC.

This chain links TRBV2 with TRBJ1-6; D is perhaps TRBD1 (6 bases). Germline V CDR1 and CDR2: SNHLY, FYNNEI. This CDR3 is built from 16 residues. Trimming stripped 1 base from V and 6 bases from J, with 13 bases between. CDR3 protein: CASSEGGLGGNSPLHF. The DNA for the CDR3 is TGTGCCAGCAGTGAAGGGGGGCTAGGGGGTAATTCACCCCTCCACTTT. Using reference TRBV2 and TRBJ1-6 for the parts outside the CDR3, the full variable domain is EPEVTQTPSHQVTQMGQEVILRCVPISNHLYFYWYRQILGQKVEFLVSFYNNEISEKSEIFDDQFSVERPDGSNFTLKIRSTKLEDSAMYFCASSEGGLGGNSPLHFGNGTRLTVT.

V is TRBV28 and J is TRBJ1-4, with TRBD1 matching 9 bases. Trimming removed 4 bases from V and 8 bases from J; junction bases left unmatched: 11. The CDR3 contains 16 residues. CDR1 and CDR2 from the germline V gene are MDHEN and SYDVKM. CDR3 protein: CASSSQIQGAREKLFF. CDR3 nucleotides: TGTGCCAGCAGTTCCCAGATACAGGGGGCTCGGGAAAAACTGTTTTTT. The variable domain in full, with the rest retrieved from reference TRBV28 and TRBJ1-4, is DVKVTQSSRYLVKRTGEKVFLECVQDMDHENMFWYRQDPGLGLRLIYFSYDVKMKEKGDIPEGYSVSREKKERFSLILESASTNQTSMYLCASSSQIQGAREKLFFGSGTQLSVL.

This chain links TRBV10-3 with TRBJ1-3, with D maybe TRBD1 (6 bases). CDR1 is ENHRY, CDR2 SYGVKD, per germline. The CDR3 sequence is 16 residues long. The ends were cut back, 3 bases at V and 0 bases at J, with 12 bases in the middle. The CDR3 nucleotides are TGTGCCATCAGTGAACAGGGATTAAACTCTGGAAACACCATATATTTT. Its protein product is CAISEQGLNSGNTIYF.

The chain has TRBV28 and TRBJ2-7; D uncertain. The CDR3 totals 11 residues. V gave up 10 bases and J gave up 4 bases, with 11 bases separating them. Germline V CDR1 and CDR2: MDHEN, SYDVKM. As DNA, the CDR3 is TGTGCCACCGTCAGATGGTACGAGCAGTACTTC. It specifies CATVRWYEQYF.

CDR3 in amino acids: CASSLSLLSNEQFF. For the CDR3, the DNA is TGTGCCAGCAGCTTATCTCTACTATCCAATGAGCAGTTCTTC. The chain employs TRBV7-6 and TRBJ2-1; D is unclear. This CDR3 spans 14 amino acids. Deletions cut 2 bases from V and 6 bases from J, with 11 bases between. The germline V gene encodes CDR1 SGHVS and CDR2 FNYEAQ.

The V and J genes are TRBV6-5 and TRBJ1-5; TRBD1 agrees at 8 bases. CDR3 size: 15 residues. The V gene's germline CDR1 is MNHEY and CDR2 SVGAGI. V shed 5 bases, J shed 4 bases, and the junction held 7 bases outside the gene matches. The DNA for the CDR3 is TGTGCCAGCAGTCACCTGACAGGGGCTAATCAGCCCCAGCATTTT. Translated, it gives CASSHLTGANQPQHF.

V gene TRBV7-9 combines with J gene TRBJ2-1, with 9 bases lining up with TRBD1. Germline V gene lookup returns CDR1 SEHNR and CDR2 FQNEAQ (reference sequence). This CDR3 is 16 amino acids long. With 5 bases clipped from V and 4 bases from J, the junction kept 9 bases outside the gene matches. For the CDR3, the DNA is TGTGCCAGCAGCCGATCCGGGACAGGGCCGTACAATGAGCAGTTCTTC. This encodes CASSRSGTGPYNEQFF.

The CDR3 is CASSLQRAAYEQYF. The CDR3 DNA is TGCGCCAGCAGCCTACAGCGGGCGGCCTACGAGCAGTACTTC. V gene TRBV4-1 combines with J gene TRBJ2-7; tentatively, D is TRBD2 (6 bases). The CDR3 has 14 amino acids. Trimming removed 4 bases at V and 2 bases at J, with 12 bases between. Germline CDR1 reads MGHRA; CDR2 reads YSYEKL.